The TCR beta chain under discussion was sequenced for a study of shared clonotypes between healthy human individuals. Turning to the study itself: A couple of women and a few men aged 18 to 49 made up the donors.

In regard to this clone: Antigen unknown. A far larger clone is a single base away, which makes a read error likely. This sample also contains other DNA sequences that code for the same CDR3.

Only Caucasian adults living in Nashville, Tennessee made up the donor group. Per the germline V gene, CDR1 is SGHAT and CDR2 is FQNNGV. This CDR3 has 14 residues. Points from the study as a whole: Though the depth was large, rarefaction showed that sorted-subset sequencing was incomplete.

Data came from immunoSEQ multiplex PCR; TCRdb stores just in-frame clones and leaves some out. The sample shows about 670,000 clones, 55% to 75% of them seen only once. Specimen: memory CD4+ T cells sorted from blood. As to subset: CD45RA-negative fraction. This chain connects TRBV11-2 to TRBJ2-5, with 7 bases lining up with TRBD2. TRBJ2-7 explains the end of the DNA better; the J call may be wrong. The receptor's source is a woman aged 25 to 39 in good health. In DNA form, the CDR3 reads TGTGCCAGCAGCTTTCAGCGGGACTCCTACGAGCAGTACTTC. It is translated as CASSFQRDSYEQYF.